The 16 T cell receptor beta chains below were found in one sample sequenced in a study of post-analysis software for immune sequencing data. Study-level findings and limits: Included in a set of roughly 5 TRBV segments more frequent in patients than controls were TRBV5-6, TRBV5-1 and TRBV20-1.

Sequencing libraries made from TCR beta cDNA carried unique molecular identifiers. TCRdb independently ran MiXCR on the PCR reads; one entry per CDR3 protein. The table shows about 820,000 distinct CDR3 sequences, with around 53% occurring only once. These receptors are not linked to any known antigen. The sample taken for sequencing was blood. The receptors originated from a girl between 5 and 17 years old with multiple sclerosis.

The count of this clonotype is one. This chain's CDR3 is CASSRLVVTVGDEQFF. The CDR3 nucleotides are TGTGCCAGCAGCCGACTAGTTGTCACAGTTGGCGATGAGCAGTTCTTC. This chain connects TRBV14 to TRBJ2-1; a possible D gene is TRBD2 (6 bases). The CDR3 contains 16 residues. V lost 4 bases and J 8 bases, leaving 21 bases between the germline ends. Germline values: CDR1 SGHDN, CDR2 FVKESK.

This chain joins TRBV5-1 and TRBJ2-3, with 13 bases matching TRBD2. The CDR3 sequence is 19 residues long. Germline V gene sequence: CDR1 SGHRS, CDR2 YFSETQ. With V trimmed by 0 bases and J by 4 bases, 11 bases remained unmatched. This CDR3 is CASSLAGTSGETRPDTQYF. The CDR3 coding sequence is TGCGCCAGCAGCTTGGCCGGGACTAGCGGGGAGACCCGCCCAGATACGCAGTATTTT. Based on the CDR3 plus reference TRBV5-1 and TRBJ2-3, the full variable domain is KAGVTQTPRYLIKTRGQQVTLSCSPISGHRSVSWYQQTPGQGLQFLFEYFSETQRNKGNFPGRFSGRQFSNSRSEMNVSTLELGDSALYLCASSLAGTSGETRPDTQYFGPGTRLTVL.

CDR3 coding DNA: TGTGCCAGCAGCTTAGGCCGGGTGGGGAGCAATCAGCCCCAGCATTTT. Translation: CASSLGRVGSNQPQHF. The chain links TRBV13 to TRBJ1-5; D is ambiguous. Germline V CDR1 and CDR2: PRHDT, FYEKMQ (reference sequence). This CDR3 is built from 16 residues. Trimming pared 0 bases from V and 1 base from J, leaving 10 bases between.

V gene TRBV29-1 combines with J gene TRBJ2-5, with D hard to call. This CDR3 contains 13 residues. Germline V gene data show CDR1 as SQVTM and CDR2 as ANQGSEA. V lost 3 bases to trimming and J lost 7 bases, with 15 bases between them. The CDR3 DNA is TGCAGCGTTGACCAGGACCCCCTAGGGACCCAGTACTTC. Its translation is CSVDQDPLGTQYF.

Only a few counts were recorded for this clonotype. This rearrangement joins TRBV10-3 to TRBJ2-3; D unclear. CDR1 and CDR2 (germline): ENHRY, SYGVKD. This CDR3 is 12 amino acids long. With 6 bases removed from V and 6 bases from J, the gap between germline ends came to 10 bases. The CDR3 sequence is CAISKNGDTQYF. The CDR3 DNA reads TGTGCCATCAGCAAAAACGGGGATACGCAGTATTTT.

The chain is built from TRBV3-1 and TRBJ1-5, with D hard to call. Germline values: CDR1 LGHDT, CDR2 YNNKEL (reference sequence). V was shortened by 5 bases and J by 2 bases, with 10 bases between the two germline ends. The CDR3 contains 14 residues. This CDR3 is CASSYSGRNQPQHF. The CDR3, as DNA: TGTGCCAGCAGCTACAGTGGACGCAATCAGCCCCAGCATTTT.

This clonotype was found once. One end of the junction does not line up with germline, which may come from a read error. The V gene is TRBV10-3, the J gene TRBJ1-5; D gene unclear. The germline gives CDR1 ENHRY, CDR2 SYGVKD. This CDR3 region has 12 residues. CDR3 region: CAISDSNQPRHF. The CDR3 DNA is TGTGCCATCAGTGATAGCAATCAGCCCCGGCATTTT.

This clonotype has just a few counts. The rearrangement joins TRBV7-2 to TRBJ2-4; D remains unclear. The CDR3 is 12 amino acids. Trimming removed 7 bases at V and 1 base at J, with 5 bases between. Germline CDR1 and CDR2: SGHTA and FQGNSA. CDR3 amino acids: CASTRAKNIQYF. CDR3 bases: TGTGCCAGCACCCGGGCCAAAAACATTCAGTACTTC.

The chain has TRBV29-1 and TRBJ2-1; no clear D. The CDR3 runs to 14 residues. Trimming removed 1 base from V and 3 bases from J, with 10 bases in between. Germline values: CDR1 SQVTM, CDR2 ANQGSEA. CDR3 loop: CSVEGSVFYNEQFF. The CDR3 coding sequence is TGCAGCGTTGAAGGGTCGGTTTTCTACAATGAGCAGTTCTTC.

Here the CDR3 DNA reads TGCGCCAGCAGCCCCTATGCGACAGGAAGGGGATATGGCTACACCTTC. Its protein product is CASSPYATGRGYGYTF. J is TRBJ1-2 and V is TRBV4-1; perhaps TRBD1 as D (6 bases). V shed 4 bases and J shed 5 bases, with 20 bases lying between them. This CDR3 region has 16 residues. Germline V gene data show CDR1 as MGHRA and CDR2 as YSYEKL.

The chain uses TRBV9 and TRBJ2-1; D uncertain. Germline CDR1 reads SGDLS; CDR2 reads YYNGEE. This CDR3 comprises 13 residues. V lost 2 bases, J lost 2 bases, and 5 bases lay in between. In DNA, the CDR3 is TGTGCCAGCAGCGTTCTGGCCTACAATGAGCAGTTCTTC. It translates to CASSVLAYNEQFF.

The chain is built from TRBV6-5 and TRBJ2-1; D gene ambiguous. The V gene's germline CDR1 is MNHEY and CDR2 SVGAGI. V was cut by 4 bases and J by 0 bases, with 13 bases left in between. The CDR3 consists of 16 residues. CDR3 residues: CASSFGGTSSYNEQFF. Written as DNA, the CDR3 is TGTGCCAGCAGTTTTGGCGGCACCAGCTCCTACAATGAGCAGTTCTTC.

The genes are TRBV29-1 and TRBJ2-5, with D uncertain. CDR3 length equals 14 residues. V was trimmed by 4 bases and J by 0 bases, leaving 12 bases between them. Germline CDR1 and CDR2: SQVTM and ANQGSEA. Here the CDR3 DNA reads TGCAGCGTTGCGATAACGGAGTACCAAGAGACCCAGTACTTC. This codes for CSVAITEYQETQYF.

The J gene is TRBJ1-2, the V gene TRBV7-2, with D possibly matching TRBD1 (6 bases). V shed 8 bases and J shed 5 bases, with 21 bases lying between them. Germline lookup yields CDR1 SGHTA and CDR2 FQGNSA. The CDR3 sequence is 15 residues long. CDR3 bases: TGTGCCAGCGGACTATTAGGGGGGCGACAGTATGGCTACACCTTC. It encodes CASGLLGGRQYGYTF.

The gene calls are TRBV5-1 and TRBJ2-1; no reliable D call. Between the trimmed V and J ends, which lost 5 bases and 8 bases, there was a span of 17 bases. Germline-derived CDR1 and CDR2 are SGHRS and YFSETQ. The CDR3 consists of 14 residues. The CDR3 bases are TGCGCCAGCAGGGGCGGCGAGCGCGCAGATGAGCAGTTCTTC. Translation: CASRGGERADEQFF.

This clonotype turned up a few times. The V call is TRBV29-1, the J call TRBJ2-1; no definite D call. The V gene lost 6 bases and the J gene lost 8 bases, with 11 bases spanning the gap. The CDR3 covers 11 residues. Germline V lookup: CDR1 SQVTM, CDR2 ANQGSEA. For the CDR3, the DNA is TGCAGCGTAGTCGTTTGGGATGAGCAGTTCTTC. This translates into CSVVVWDEQFF.